This T cell receptor (beta chain) was sequenced during a study of T cell repertoires in cytomegalovirus infection. Study in general: Signatures in public TCR beta sequences pointed to both CMV infection and matching HLA type.

This clonotype has just a few counts. The target antigen is unknown. One entry per CDR3 protein results from TCRdb running MiXCR on the reads. The sample lists under 200,000 distinct CDR3 sequences, 15% to 20% occurring once. Whole-study findings and limits: Using cumulative public TCR beta family frequency, the authors identified those who carried CMV together with the relevant HLA.

Germline CDR1 and CDR2: LNHNV and YYDKDF (reference sequence). V was shortened by 1 base and J by 8 bases, with 11 bases between the two germline ends. CDR3 size: 13 residues. Sequences were obtained from CD8+ T cells from PBMCs. This receptor was obtained from a human donor in good health (CMV status not recorded). Some clones in this sample may be carry-over from other donors' samples. The rearrangement uses TRBV15 and TRBJ1-1, with unresolved D. CDR3 coding DNA: TGTGCCACCAGCAGAGGTGTCGGAGGGGAAGCTTTCTTT. Translated, it gives CATSRGVGGEAFF.